This is a list of T cell receptor beta chains from one sample in a study of spatial heterogeneity in lung cancer. One entry per CDR3 protein results from TCRdb running MiXCR on the 5' RACE reads. The data show 90,000 to 95,000 distinct CDR3 sequences, approximately 12% seen once. The sequenced sample was PBMCs, obtained at surgery. These receptors all come from a male donor with early-stage non-small cell lung cancer. CDR3s include the opening cysteine and the closing phenylalanine or tryptophan. Each record gives: D gene, V gene, J gene, CDR3 protein. D genes are given only for firm matches.

D gene: TRBD1
V gene: TRBV5-1
J gene: TRBJ2-7
CDR3 protein: CASSSDREREQYF

D gene: TRBD1
V gene: TRBV27
J gene: TRBJ2-7
CDR3 protein: CASSPGDRDSGEQYF

D gene: -
V gene: TRBV12-3/TRBV12-4
J gene: TRBJ2-6
CDR3 protein: CASSPWANVLTF

D gene: TRBD2
V gene: TRBV20-1
J gene: TRBJ2-2
CDR3 protein: CSARDGERGVSGELFF

D gene: TRBD2
V gene: TRBV10-3
J gene: TRBJ2-2
CDR3 protein: CAISDGTSRNTGELFF

D gene: -
V gene: TRBV7-7
J gene: TRBJ2-5
CDR3 protein: CASSRALGGLDWTQYF

D gene: -
V gene: TRBV15
J gene: TRBJ2-2
CDR3 protein: CATSRVAETGELFF

D gene: -
V gene: TRBV3-1
J gene: TRBJ1-2
CDR3 protein: CASSQERAGLEGYTF

D gene: -
V gene: TRBV12-3/TRBV12-4
J gene: TRBJ1-5
CDR3 protein: CASSLRGSGSQPQHF

D gene: -
V gene: TRBV12-3/TRBV12-4
J gene: TRBJ2-2
CDR3 protein: CASSGDRRTNTGELFF

D gene: -
V gene: TRBV5-1
J gene: TRBJ2-4
CDR3 protein: CASSLGSGLQNIQYF

D gene: TRBD1
V gene: TRBV6-5
J gene: TRBJ1-2
CDR3 protein: CASSPIGQGSGYTF

D gene: TRBD2
V gene: TRBV20-1
J gene: TRBJ2-3
CDR3 protein: CSAFPGTSGGATDTQYF

D gene: TRBD1
V gene: TRBV20-1
J gene: TRBJ1-1
CDR3 protein: CSANGRGVGEAFF

D gene: -
V gene: TRBV12-5
J gene: TRBJ1-5
CDR3 protein: CSNQPQHF

D gene: -
V gene: TRBV7-2
J gene: TRBJ2-1
CDR3 protein: CASSLLLGNEQFF

D gene: -
V gene: TRBV6-2/TRBV6-3
J gene: TRBJ1-6
CDR3 protein: CASSSPLGGNSPLHF

D gene: TRBD1
V gene: TRBV12-3/TRBV12-4
J gene: TRBJ2-2
CDR3 protein: CASSPLRGRVTGELFF

D gene: -
V gene: TRBV7-2
J gene: TRBJ2-7
CDR3 protein: CASSQGLLSYEQYF

D gene: -
V gene: TRBV28
J gene: TRBJ1-4
CDR3 protein: CASSSTMGWEKLFF

D gene: -
V gene: TRBV5-1
J gene: TRBJ1-2
CDR3 protein: CASSLGSGLEYGYTF

D gene: -
V gene: TRBV7-2
J gene: TRBJ2-7
CDR3 protein: CASSLTPGTLYEQYF

D gene: -
V gene: TRBV7-6
J gene: TRBJ2-1
CDR3 protein: CASSLVSLSYNEQFF

D gene: TRBD1
V gene: TRBV6-5
J gene: TRBJ1-6
CDR3 protein: CASSEGARDSPLHF

D gene: TRBD1
V gene: TRBV12-3/TRBV12-4
J gene: TRBJ1-2
CDR3 protein: CASSAQGARGYTF

D gene: -
V gene: TRBV10-3
J gene: TRBJ2-5
CDR3 protein: CAISESDSQETQYF

D gene: TRBD1
V gene: TRBV12-3/TRBV12-4
J gene: TRBJ1-6
CDR3 protein: CASSQARGQERSPLHF

D gene: TRBD2
V gene: TRBV7-2
J gene: TRBJ2-3
CDR3 protein: CASSLLLIAGGSTDTQYF

D gene: TRBD2
V gene: TRBV28
J gene: TRBJ2-3
CDR3 protein: CASSLYRPGLGDTDTQYF

D gene: TRBD1
V gene: TRBV25-1
J gene: TRBJ2-7
CDR3 protein: CASRGTDRSYEQYF

D gene: TRBD2
V gene: TRBV14
J gene: TRBJ2-5
CDR3 protein: CASSEKRRPSGRRETQYF

D gene: TRBD2
V gene: TRBV19
J gene: TRBJ2-5
CDR3 protein: CASSHPGLAGQETQYF

D gene: TRBD2
V gene: TRBV19
J gene: TRBJ2-7
CDR3 protein: CASSISTGTSGTYEQYF

D gene: -
V gene: TRBV7-3
J gene: TRBJ2-5
CDR3 protein: CASSYLIGGETQYF

D gene: TRBD2
V gene: TRBV5-1
J gene: TRBJ2-3
CDR3 protein: CASSLGAGAADTQYF

D gene: -
V gene: TRBV21-1
J gene: TRBJ2-4
CDR3 protein: CASSNRGTVAKNIQYF

D gene: -
V gene: TRBV28
J gene: TRBJ2-3
CDR3 protein: CASSAGGRDTQYF

D gene: -
V gene: TRBV2
J gene: TRBJ1-1
CDR3 protein: CASTGVGTWNTEAFF

D gene: TRBD1
V gene: TRBV7-2
J gene: TRBJ1-1
CDR3 protein: CASSLRAAGQGDTSEAFF

D gene: -
V gene: TRBV18
J gene: TRBJ1-1
CDR3 protein: CASSAGKNTEAFF

D gene: -
V gene: TRBV4-2
J gene: TRBJ1-1
CDR3 protein: CASSQVRQNTEAFF

D gene: TRBD1
V gene: TRBV25-1
J gene: TRBJ1-2
CDR3 protein: CASRGDRGNYGYTF

D gene: -
V gene: TRBV14
J gene: TRBJ1-5
CDR3 protein: CASSQGSWTERSNQPQHF